Presented here are 13 T cell receptor beta chains from one specimen sequenced in a study of shared clonotypes between healthy human individuals. Clones were sequenced by immunoSEQ multiplex PCR, and TCRdb holds only the in-frame ones, with some missing. The sample lists roughly 1 million clones; about 76% were seen once. The sequenced material came from memory CD4+ T cells sorted from blood. Sample subset: CD45RA-negative fraction. The receptor source for this set is a man aged 18-30 years in good health.

Concerning this clone itself: Other DNA sequences in this sample translate to the same CDR3. Written as DNA, the CDR3 is TGCGCCAGCAGCTTGTCGGGTAATACGAACACCGGGGAGCTGTTTTTT. Residues: CASSLSGNTNTGELFF. V is TRBV5-1 and J is TRBJ2-2, with D hard to call. V lost 1 base to trimming and J lost 0 bases, with 10 bases between them. The V gene's germline CDR1 is SGHRS and CDR2 YFSETQ. The length of the CDR3 is 16 residues.

The chain combines TRBV2 with TRBJ2-3; maybe TRBD1 (5 bases). CDR3 size: 15 residues. CDR1 and CDR2 from the germline V gene are SNHLY and FYNNEI. V was cut by 7 bases and J by 4 bases, with 18 bases left in between. This chain's CDR3 is CASNQGEFNADTQYF. The DNA of the CDR3 is TGTGCCAGCAATCAAGGGGAATTCAACGCAGATACGCAGTATTTT.

V and J are TRBV5-6 and TRBJ2-2; D gene ambiguous. This CDR3 region has 15 residues. The V gene's germline CDR1 is SGHDT and CDR2 YYEEEE. Trimming took off 2 bases at V and 7 bases at J, with 15 bases between the two ends. In DNA form, the CDR3 reads TGTGCCAGCAGCTTCGCCGGCCGGCCAGGCGGGGAGCTGTTTTTT. Protein product: CASSFAGRPGGELFF.

J is TRBJ1-1 and V is TRBV25-1; no clear D. V lost 8 bases, J lost 1 base, and 11 bases lay in between. This CDR3 has 13 amino acids. CDR1 is MGHDK, CDR2 SYGVNS, per germline. The CDR3 DNA is TGTGCCAGCCTGGCCCGGGGGAACACTGAAGCTTTCTTT. Its protein product is CASLARGNTEAFF. The variable domain in full, with the rest retrieved from reference TRBV25-1 and TRBJ1-1, is EADIYQTPRYLVIGTGKKITLECSQTMGHDKMYWYQQDPGMELHLIHYSYGVNSTEKGDLSSESTVSRIRTEHFPLTLESARPSHTSQYLCASLARGNTEAFFGQGTRLTVV.

J is TRBJ2-6 and V is TRBV28, with D uncertain. V lost 5 bases to trimming and J lost 1 base, with 9 bases between them. Germline V gene sequence: CDR1 MDHEN, CDR2 SYDVKM. The CDR3 consists of 15 residues. Here the CDR3 reads CASSLQRSGANVLTF. CDR3 nucleotide sequence: TGTGCCAGCAGTCTCCAGAGGTCTGGGGCCAACGTCCTGACTTTC.

V and J are TRBV6-6 and TRBJ1-1; D is ambiguous. CDR1 and CDR2 (germline): MNHNY, SVGAGI (reference sequence). The CDR3 length is 14 residues. Trimming pared 5 bases from V and 0 bases from J, leaving 10 bases between. The CDR3: CASSLWNMNTEAFF. The DNA for the CDR3 is TGTGCCAGCAGTCTTTGGAACATGAACACTGAAGCTTTCTTT.

V is TRBV18 and J is TRBJ2-7, with unresolved D. CDR1 is KGHSH, CDR2 LQKENI, per germline. V shed 3 bases and J shed 4 bases, with 10 bases lying between them. The CDR3 runs 13 residues. DNA of the CDR3: TGTGCCAGCTCACCGACGCCCCAATACGAGCAGTACTTC. Translating it yields CASSPTPQYEQYF.

The chain links TRBV30 to TRBJ2-4, with 7 bases fitting TRBD1. Trimming cost V 0 bases and J 0 bases; bases outside gene matches: 2. Germline V gene data show CDR1 as GTSNPN and CDR2 as SVGIG (reference sequence). This CDR3 has 15 residues. The CDR3 nucleotides read TGTGCCTGGAGTGTAAGGGGGCCAGCCAAAAACATTCAGTACTTC. Translated: CAWSVRGPAKNIQYF.

This rearrangement joins TRBV2 to TRBJ1-2; D gene uncertain. The CDR3 has 11 residues. V was trimmed by 7 bases and J by 8 bases, leaving 11 bases between them. Germline V lookup: CDR1 SNHLY, CDR2 FYNNEI. In nucleotides, the CDR3 is TGTGCCAGCACGGATCGCCGGGGCTACACCTTC. Amino acid sequence: CASTDRRGYTF.

V is TRBV2 and J is TRBJ2-3; 8 bases are shared with TRBD1. J gave up 3 bases and V 1 base, and 3 bases lay outside the gene matches. The CDR3 has 15 amino acids. Germline CDR1 reads SNHLY; CDR2 reads FYNNEI. CDR3 residues: CASSEGRGRTDTQYF. The DNA for the CDR3 is TGTGCCAGCAGTGAAGGCAGGGGGCGAACAGATACGCAGTATTTT.

The chain has TRBV29-1 and TRBJ1-1; D is unresolved. The germline V gene encodes CDR1 SQVTM and CDR2 ANQGSEA. Trimming removed 7 bases at V and 7 bases at J, with 7 bases between. There are 9 residues in the CDR3. This chain's CDR3 is CSGGNEAFF. CDR3 in DNA: TGCAGCGGGGGTAATGAAGCTTTCTTT.

V usage is TRBV5-6 and J usage is TRBJ2-7; 10 bases align to TRBD2. The V gene end was trimmed by 4 bases and the J gene end by 3 bases; junction bases not matched to a gene: 10. The germline CDR1 and CDR2 sequences are SGHDT and YYEEEE. The CDR3 is 16 residues long. The CDR3 bases are TGTGCCAGCAGCGCCTGGGGACTAGCGTACTACTACGAGCAGTACTTC. Protein: CASSAWGLAYYYEQYF.

The chain recombines TRBV5-1 with TRBJ2-6; 9 bases are a match to TRBD1. This CDR3 has 16 amino acids. Losses at the gene ends were 4 bases for V and 3 bases for J; bases not matched to a gene: 5. CDR1 is SGHRS and CDR2 is YFSETQ in the germline V gene. The CDR3 loop reads CASSDRGAGGANVLTF. The CDR3 region has the DNA TGCGCCAGCAGCGACAGGGGGGCTGGTGGGGCCAACGTCCTGACTTTC.